One and the same sample provided the 26 T cell receptor beta chains below, sequenced in a study of shared clonotypes between healthy human individuals. The protocol was immunoSEQ multiplex PCR, while the TCRdb copy is restricted to in-frame clones and leaves out a portion. The table lists hundreds of thousands of clones, 72% of them singletons, with around 1.8% in the top ten. The sequenced material came from memory CD4+ T cells sorted from blood. Subset noted: CD45RA-negative fraction. All receptors derive from a young woman in good health.

The chain couples TRBV19 to TRBJ2-7, with D possibly matching TRBD1 (6 bases). V gave up 1 base and J gave up 4 bases, with 11 bases separating them. The length of the CDR3 is 14 residues. Germline V CDR1 and CDR2: LNHDA, SQIVND (reference sequence). CDR3 sequence reads: CASSIGDRRYEQYF. The DNA of the CDR3 is TGTGCCAGTAGTATAGGCGACAGGAGGTACGAGCAGTACTTC.

This clone was observed once. This CDR3 is also generated by other DNA sequences in the sample. The rearrangement joins TRBV5-1 to TRBJ2-3, with TRBD2 matching 8 bases. The length of the CDR3 is 16 residues. Germline values: CDR1 SGHRS, CDR2 YFSETQ. V lost 0 bases and J lost 0; bases outside the gene matches: 3. The CDR3 protein is CASSLGSGASTDTQYF. The CDR3 DNA is TGCGCCAGCAGCTTGGGTAGCGGGGCCAGCACAGATACGCAGTATTTT.

V usage is TRBV5-6 and J usage is TRBJ2-5; D assignment may be TRBD1 or TRBD2 (6 bases each). CDR1 and CDR2 from the germline V gene are SGHDT and YYEEEE. The CDR3 runs 17 residues. Trimming removed 1 base from V and 3 bases from J, with 19 bases in between. The DNA for the CDR3 is TGTGCCAGCAGCTTGAAAACAGGGATGGAGCGGGAAGAGACCCAGTACTTC. It yields the protein CASSLKTGMEREETQYF.

This chain uses TRBV28 with TRBJ1-1; possibly TRBD1 for D (5 bases). V lost 6 bases to trimming and J lost 8 bases, with 10 bases between them. Germline lookup yields CDR1 MDHEN and CDR2 SYDVKM. There are 11 residues in the CDR3. CDR3 DNA: TGTGCCAGCAGAACAGGAGGGGAAGCTTTCTTT. It yields the protein CASRTGGEAFF.

The genes are TRBV4-2 and TRBJ1-2; weak D call: TRBD1 (5 bases). The V gene lost 2 bases and the J gene lost 8 bases, with 15 bases spanning the gap. This CDR3 spans 14 amino acids. The germline CDR1 and CDR2 sequences are LGHNA and YNFKEQ. Written as DNA, the CDR3 is TGTGCCAGCAGCCAATGGGAGGGGTCGTGGGGCTACACCTTC. This sequence encodes CASSQWEGSWGYTF.

This chain links TRBV6-5 with TRBJ2-7; 9 bases line up with TRBD1. CDR3 size: 15 residues. Germline V CDR1 and CDR2: MNHEY, SVGAGI. The V segment lost 6 bases and the J segment 0 bases; nucleotides outside the gene matches: 6. CDR3 sequence reads: CASSPGQGTSYEQYF. The DNA of the CDR3 is TGTGCCAGCAGCCCGGGACAGGGAACCTCCTACGAGCAGTACTTC.

This sequence joins TRBV11-2 and TRBJ2-7; 9 bases align to TRBD2. Germline V gene lookup returns CDR1 SGHAT and CDR2 FQNNGV. V gave up 5 bases and J gave up 3 bases; unmatched junction bases: 8. The length of the CDR3 is 15 residues. CDR3: CASSRQTSGNYEQYF. Written as DNA, the CDR3 is TGTGCCAGCAGCCGCCAGACTAGCGGCAACTACGAGCAGTACTTC.

This clone occurred once. This chain uses TRBV6-5 with TRBJ2-7; the match to TRBD1 covers 9 bases. The CDR3 runs 14 residues. Per germline, CDR1 MNHEY and CDR2 SVGAGI. With 7 bases clipped from V and 5 bases from J, the junction kept 9 bases outside the gene matches. The CDR3, as DNA: TGTGCCAGCATCTCGGGACAGGGCCGCCACGAGCAGTACTTC. This gives the protein CASISGQGRHEQYF.

This clone was found a few times. The rearrangement links TRBV5-1 to TRBJ2-4, with 8 bases that match TRBD1. V was pared by 0 bases and J by 8 bases, with 4 bases of the junction left unmatched. Germline CDR1 reads SGHRS; CDR2 reads YFSETQ. There are 14 residues in the CDR3. The CDR3 bases are TGCGCCAGCAGCTTGGACAGGGGGAATTACATTCAGTACTTC. Translated: CASSLDRGNYIQYF.

This rearrangement joins TRBV15 to TRBJ1-3; D unclear. The V end lost 0 bases, the J end lost 2 bases, and 8 bases lay between the germline ends. This CDR3 spans 15 amino acids. CDR1 LNHNV and CDR2 YYDKDF come from the germline V gene (reference sequence). Here the CDR3 reads CATSRDMGAGNTIYF. In DNA form, the CDR3 reads TGTGCCACCAGCAGAGATATGGGAGCTGGAAACACCATATATTTT.

This chain links TRBV7-9 with TRBJ2-1; TRBD2 matches 7 bases. Germline V gives CDR1 SEHNR, CDR2 FQNEAQ (reference sequence). CDR3 size: 19 residues. Unmatched junction bases numbered 18, after V lost 5 bases and J lost 2 bases. This CDR3 is CASSPVRTHIGLAYNEQFF. Written as DNA, the CDR3 is TGTGCCAGCAGCCCCGTCAGGACCCATATCGGACTAGCCTACAATGAGCAGTTCTTC.

The chain recombines TRBV5-1 with TRBJ1-4; TRBD1 matches 7 bases. The CDR3 totals 14 residues. J was trimmed by 10 bases and V by 5 bases; bases with no gene match: 11. CDR1 and CDR2 from the germline V gene are SGHRS and YFSETQ. The CDR3: CASRPTGVGGKLFF. CDR3 bases: TGCGCCAGCAGACCCACAGGGGTCGGAGGAAAACTGTTTTTT.

The rearrangement joins TRBV7-2 to TRBJ2-7; D is unresolved. The germline CDR1 and CDR2 sequences are SGHTA and FQGNSA. V lost 2 bases to trimming and J lost 6 bases, with 11 bases between them. This CDR3 is built from 13 residues. The CDR3 bases are TGTGCCAGCAGCTTATCCCCGCCTGGCGAGCAGTACTTC. It yields the protein CASSLSPPGEQYF.

This clone was observed once. The gene calls are TRBV28 and TRBJ1-1; the D gene is possibly TRBD1 (6 bases). The CDR3 contains 14 residues. Germline V CDR1 and CDR2: MDHEN, SYDVKM. V was shortened by 5 bases and J by 0 bases, with 10 bases between the two germline ends. The CDR3 sequence: CASSPGQLNTEAFF. CDR3 DNA: TGTGCCAGCAGTCCCGGACAGTTGAACACTGAAGCTTTCTTT. The full variable domain, completed using reference TRBV28 and TRBJ1-1, is DVKVTQSSRYLVKRTGEKVFLECVQDMDHENMFWYRQDPGLGLRLIYFSYDVKMKEKGDIPEGYSVSREKKERFSLILESASTNQTSMYLCASSPGQLNTEAFFGQGTRLTVV.

This chain joins TRBV19 and TRBJ1-1, with 7 nucleotides matching TRBD1. J gave up 10 bases and V 4 bases, and 12 bases lay outside the gene matches. The germline gives CDR1 LNHDA, CDR2 SQIVND (reference sequence). The CDR3 is made up of 14 amino acids. The CDR3 coding sequence is TGTGCCAGTAGTACCTGGGCAAGACAGGGCACAGCTTTCTTT. This gives the protein CASSTWARQGTAFF.

This clone was picked up a small number of times. The rearrangement links TRBV19 to TRBJ2-7; D is undetermined. The germline V and J ends were trimmed by 4 bases and 2 bases, with 9 bases remaining between them. This CDR3 contains 13 residues. CDR1 and CDR2 (germline): LNHDA, SQIVND (reference sequence). The CDR3 bases are TGTGCCAGTAGTAAAACCGATACCTACGAGCAGTACTTC. It specifies CASSKTDTYEQYF.

About this clone itself: Other nucleotide sequences in the sample specify the same CDR3. CDR3 sequence (DNA): TGTGCCAGCAGTTTGGTACAGGGTAACTACGAGCAGTACTTC. Translated: CASSLVQGNYEQYF. The V call is TRBV28, the J call TRBJ2-7; tentative D call: TRBD1 (6 bases). This CDR3 has 14 amino acids. CDR1 and CDR2 from the germline V gene are MDHEN and SYDVKM. Deletions cut 3 bases from V and 3 bases from J, with 12 bases between.

This clone came up once. V is TRBV10-3 and J is TRBJ1-1; weak D call: TRBD1 (5 bases). Trimming took off 4 bases at V and 2 bases at J, with 20 bases between the two ends. CDR1 is ENHRY, CDR2 SYGVKD, per germline. This CDR3 has 17 amino acids. CDR3 sequence: CAISGSPGSLINTEAFF. Written as DNA, the CDR3 is TGTGCCATCAGTGGGTCCCCAGGGTCCCTGATAAACACTGAAGCTTTCTTT.

The rearrangement joins TRBV6-5 to TRBJ1-2; no reliable D call. Germline CDR1 MNHEY, CDR2 SVGAGI. This CDR3 spans 14 amino acids. V shed 6 bases and J shed 0 bases, with 11 bases lying between them. The CDR3 reads CASSPGRANYGYTF. The CDR3, as DNA: TGTGCCAGCAGCCCTGGACGGGCTAACTATGGCTACACCTTC.

Worth noting for this clone: One junction end disagrees with the germline gene, perhaps due to a read error. The chain combines TRBV28 with TRBJ2-7, with no clear D. Germline CDR1 reads MDHEN; CDR2 reads SYDVKM. The CDR3 is 16 residues long. The CDR3 bases are TGTGCCAGCAGTTTAGTAGTCAGCCAAACCGCGGATCCCTACGAATTC. It encodes CASSLVVSQTADPYEF.

The chain combines TRBV13 with TRBJ2-1; TRBD2 matches 12 bases. Germline trimming cut 3 bases from V and 4 bases from J; bases unmatched to any gene: 7. The CDR3 totals 17 residues. Per the germline V gene, CDR1 is PRHDT and CDR2 is FYEKMQ (reference sequence). The CDR3 DNA reads as TGTGCCAGCAGCTTCCTTAAGACTAGCGGGAGTTACAATGAGCAGTTCTTC. Translating gives CASSFLKTSGSYNEQFF.

This sequence joins TRBV29-1 and TRBJ1-2; D is possibly TRBD1 (5 bases). The CDR3 has 12 amino acids. V lost 4 bases and J lost 2, with 8 bases in between. The germline V gene has CDR1 SQVTM and CDR2 ANQGSEA. The CDR3 loop is CSVVGTNYGYTF. Here the CDR3 DNA reads TGCAGCGTTGTTGGGACCAACTATGGCTACACCTTC.

This chain links TRBV29-1 with TRBJ2-3, with D perhaps TRBD2 (6 bases). The CDR3 is 11 amino acids. The V end was cut by 7 bases, the J end by 8 bases, with 13 bases between. Germline V gene lookup returns CDR1 SQVTM and CDR2 ANQGSEA. CDR3: CSATGVSTQYF. Here the CDR3 DNA reads TGCAGCGCGACGGGAGTGAGTACGCAGTATTTT.

The chain recombines TRBV6-5 with TRBJ2-5, with 7 bases fitting TRBD1. CDR3 length equals 13 residues. The V gene end was trimmed by 6 bases and the J gene end by 2 bases; junction bases not matched to a gene: 3. Germline V gene sequence: CDR1 MNHEY, CDR2 SVGAGI. CDR3 coding DNA: TGTGCCAGCAGCACAGGGGAGCAAGAGACCCAGTACTTC. As protein: CASSTGEQETQYF.

This clone was detected many times. The chain is built from TRBV21-1 and TRBJ2-7. TRBV21-1 is a listed pseudogene. The CDR3 covers 16 residues. The DNA for the CDR3 is TGTGCCAGCAGCAAAGTGGTGTTCCCAAGCTCCTACGAGCAGTACTTC. Translated: CASSKVVFPSSYEQYF.

The CDR3 sequence: CASSLAAGTGGHGYTF. CDR3 sequence (DNA): TGTGCCAGCAGCTTAGCGGCCGGGACAGGGGGCCATGGCTACACCTTC. The chain couples TRBV7-8 to TRBJ1-2, with 12 bases aligning to TRBD1. After removal of 0 bases from V and 6 bases from J, the junction contained 5 bases not matched to a gene. Per germline, CDR1 SGHVS and CDR2 FQNEAQ. The CDR3 is 16 amino acids. Together with reference TRBV7-8 and TRBJ1-2, the CDR3 gives the full variable domain: GAGVSQSPRYKVAKRGQDVALRCDPISGHVSLFWYQQALGQGPEFLTYFQNEAQLDKSGLPSDRFFAERPEGSVSTLKIQRTQQEDSAVYLCASSLAAGTGGHGYTFGSGTRLTVV.